The 5 T cell receptor beta chains below all came from one sample that was sequenced in a study of PD-1 blockade in classical Hodgkin lymphoma. Each and every patient relapsed after autologous stem cell transplantation, and patients got differing brentuximab vedotin exposure. The data were produced by immunoSEQ multiplex PCR, yet TCRdb's version contains in-frame clones alone and is incomplete. The sample contains about 17,000 clones, under 85% of which appear only once. Sequenced here: peripheral blood mononuclear cells (PBMCs), sampled at baseline. These receptors came from a human donor with classical Hodgkin lymphoma.

This clone was found once. This rearrangement joins TRBV7-3 to TRBJ2-2; TRBD2 is a possible D gene (6 bases). V gave up 4 bases and J gave up 1 base, with 7 bases separating them. This CDR3 contains 14 residues. CDR1 SGHTA and CDR2 FQGTGA come from the germline V gene. The chain's CDR3 is CASSCGVNTGELFF. The CDR3 DNA follows: TGTGCCAGCAGCTGCGGGGTGAACACCGGGGAGCTGTTTTTT.

This chain links TRBV4-3 with TRBJ1-1; unclear D gene. V dropped 6 bases and J dropped 3 bases, with 17 bases sitting between them. This CDR3 contains 15 residues. Germline CDR1 is LGHNA and CDR2 is YSLEER. The CDR3 nucleotides are TGCGCCAGCAGGTCAGGCGGTAACAGTTACACTGAAGCTTTCTTT. Translated, it gives CASRSGGNSYTEAFF.

This clone is medium-sized. The CDR3 spells CASSGTVNYGYTF. CDR3 coding DNA: TGTGCCAGCAGTGGAACAGTTAACTATGGCTACACCTTC. J is TRBJ1-2 and V is TRBV28, with unresolved D. Germline V CDR1 and CDR2: MDHEN, SYDVKM. V was shortened by 5 bases and J by 1 base, with 8 bases between the two germline ends. This CDR3 is 13 amino acids long.

This sequence joins TRBV2 and TRBJ2-1, with TRBD2 matching 7 bases. The CDR3 is 14 residues long. CDR1 and CDR2 from the germline V gene are SNHLY and FYNNEI. Germline trimming cut 3 bases from V and 2 bases from J; bases unmatched to any gene: 1. CDR3 region: CASSEAGAYNEQFF. The CDR3 coding sequence is TGTGCCAGCAGTGAGGCGGGAGCCTACAATGAGCAGTTCTTC.

The V gene is TRBV18, the J gene TRBJ2-5, with D tentatively TRBD1 or TRBD2 (5 bases each). This CDR3 has 15 residues. Trimming shortened V by 0 bases and J by 5 bases, and 13 bases separated the two germline ends. Germline V CDR1 and CDR2: KGHSH, LQKENI. In DNA, the CDR3 is TGTGCCAGCTCACCACCGGGGGTAAGGGGCGAGACCCAGTACTTC. Protein product: CASSPPGVRGETQYF.